This T cell receptor beta chain came from a study of T cell repertoires in cytomegalovirus infection. The study's findings and limits: Across the ex vivo response, the dominant clonotypes were HLA-C-restricted CMV-specific TCR beta clonotypes.

TCRdb ran MiXCR on the reads and lists one entry per CDR3 protein. Of nearly 700,000 distinct CDR3 sequences listed, roughly 33% are singletons. Points on this clonotype: The antigen remains unidentified.

The junction had 8 bases not matched to a gene; V was cut back by 4 bases and J by 1 base. The CDR3 runs 17 residues. Germline CDR1 and CDR2: MGHRA and YSYEKL. The rearrangement links TRBV4-1 to TRBJ1-3; 9 nucleotides align to TRBD1. Sample: cultured PBMCs, taken from culture after CMV antigen stimulation. The source of this sequence is a human donor in good health (CMV status not recorded). Some clones in this sample may be carry-over from other donors' samples. In nucleotides, the CDR3 is TGCGCCAGCAGCCCCTCCGGGACAGGGAGATCTGGAAACACCATATATTTT. Its translation is CASSPSGTGRSGNTIYF.